The 32 T cell receptor beta chains given below trace back to one sample, sequenced in a study of shared T cell receptors in the human thymus. Only in-frame clones appear in the TCRdb table, and some are missing; sequencing was by immunoSEQ multiplex PCR. This table holds hundreds of thousands of clones, approximately 80% found once. These sequences were also reported in another study, on human thymus T cells.

The sample consisted of thymocytes. The receptors shown here come from a boy in the first two years of life with a congenital heart defect.

The chain couples TRBV4-3 to TRBJ2-1; 8 bases fit TRBD1. With 0 bases clipped from V and 2 bases from J, the junction kept 15 bases outside the gene matches. The CDR3 covers 20 residues. Germline V gives CDR1 LGHNA, CDR2 YSLEER. CDR3 amino acids: CASSQEMLAPTGGPYNEQFF. Written as DNA, the CDR3 is TGCGCCAGCAGCCAAGAGATGCTAGCGCCTACAGGGGGGCCCTACAATGAGCAGTTCTTC.

This chain uses TRBV6-1 with TRBJ1-4; 7 positions agree with TRBD1. This CDR3 spans 18 amino acids. Germline CDR1 and CDR2: MNHNS and SASEGT. J gave up 5 bases and V 1 base, and 13 bases lay outside the gene matches. Here the CDR3 reads CASSEGTPMDRPNEKLFF. The CDR3, as DNA: TGTGCCAGCAGTGAAGGGACTCCAATGGACAGGCCGAATGAAAAACTGTTTTTT.

The CDR3 is CASSKTSATYEQYF. In DNA form, the CDR3 reads TGTGCCAGTAGTAAGACTAGCGCCACCTACGAGCAGTACTTC. The rearrangement uses TRBV19 and TRBJ2-7; 8 bases match TRBD2. V shed 4 bases, J shed 2 bases, and the junction held 4 bases outside the gene matches. CDR1 is LNHDA, CDR2 SQIVND, per germline (reference sequence). The CDR3 loop spans 14 amino acids.

The count of this clone is one. The J gene is TRBJ1-1, the V gene TRBV5-4; D gene uncertain. The germline V gene has CDR1 SGHNT and CDR2 YYREEE (reference sequence). V was shortened by 4 bases and J by 3 bases, with 10 bases between the two germline ends. This CDR3 comprises 13 residues. This CDR3 is CASSQGSYTEAFF. CDR3 in DNA: TGTGCCAGCAGCCAAGGGAGCTACACTGAAGCTTTCTTT.

The chain couples TRBV30 to TRBJ1-4, with 10 bases matching TRBD1. From germline, CDR1 is GTSNPN and CDR2 SVGIG (reference sequence). The CDR3 spans 15 residues. V lost 2 bases, J lost 4 bases, and 4 bases stayed unmatched. The CDR3 DNA reads TGTGCCTGGAGTCCTGGGACAGGGGATAATGAAAAACTGTTTTTT. It encodes CAWSPGTGDNEKLFF.

V usage is TRBV15 and J usage is TRBJ2-7; 10 bases map to TRBD2. J lost 5 bases, V lost 2 bases, and 27 bases had no gene match. The CDR3 is made up of 22 amino acids. The germline V gene has CDR1 LNHNV and CDR2 YYDKDF (reference sequence). This CDR3 reads CATSRLEAPGTAKREGSDEQYF. CDR3 sequence (DNA): TGTGCCACCAGCAGACTCGAAGCACCGGGGACAGCGAAGCGGGAGGGCTCGGACGAGCAGTACTTC.

The rearrangement links TRBV28 to TRBJ2-1, with 12 bases identical to TRBD2. In germline, CDR1 is MDHEN, CDR2 SYDVKM. This CDR3 has 15 amino acids. V was clipped by 0 bases and J by 9 bases; unmatched bases: 3. CDR3 bases: TGTGCCAGCAGTTTATGGCTAGCGGGAGGGTTTGAGCAGTTCTTC. Translating gives CASSLWLAGGFEQFF.

This chain links TRBV30 with TRBJ2-1, with 8 positions matching TRBD2. V gave up 1 base and J gave up 6 bases; unmatched junction bases: 14. The CDR3 is made up of 17 amino acids. CDR1 and CDR2 (germline): GTSNPN, SVGIG (reference sequence). The CDR3 DNA follows: TGTGCCTGGAGTGCCCCCCGACTAGCGCAGGGAATCAATGAGCAGTTCTTC. It specifies CAWSAPRLAQGINEQFF.

This chain connects TRBV30 to TRBJ2-7; 7 nucleotides line up with TRBD2. There are 19 residues in the CDR3. J gave up 5 bases and V 0 bases, and 22 bases lay outside the gene matches. Germline V lookup: CDR1 GTSNPN, CDR2 SVGIG (reference sequence). CDR3: CAWSVHGGKVPQTRNEQYF. CDR3 DNA: TGTGCCTGGAGTGTACACGGGGGGAAGGTTCCCCAGACTAGGAACGAGCAGTACTTC.

The chain has TRBV5-1 and TRBJ2-1, with TRBD1 identical over 9 bases. This CDR3 is built from 15 residues. Germline V gives CDR1 SGHRS, CDR2 YFSETQ. The V and J ends lost 4 bases and 3 bases, in that order; junction bases with no gene match: 5. The CDR3 sequence: CASSPGQGSYNEQFF. CDR3 nucleotide sequence: TGCGCCAGCAGCCCCGGACAGGGGAGCTACAATGAGCAGTTCTTC.

This chain joins TRBV11-2 and TRBJ2-7; 8 bases map to TRBD2. This CDR3 is built from 15 residues. CDR1 is SGHAT and CDR2 is FQNNGV in the germline V gene. The junction had 4 bases not matched to a gene; V was cut back by 3 bases and J by 0 bases. The DNA of the CDR3 is TGTGCCAGCAGCTTCGGACTAGCTTACTCCTACGAGCAGTACTTC. Its translation: CASSFGLAYSYEQYF.

The gene calls are TRBV30 and TRBJ2-2; unclear D gene. The CDR3 is made up of 12 amino acids. V lost 6 bases, J lost 6 bases, and 11 bases lay in between. The germline CDR1 and CDR2 sequences are GTSNPN and SVGIG (reference sequence). The CDR3 here is CACATAAGELFF. Written as DNA, the CDR3 is TGTGCCTGCGCTACCGCGGCCGGGGAGCTGTTTTTT.

This chain links TRBV2 with TRBJ2-2; 8 bases fit TRBD1. V dropped 5 bases and J dropped 0; count of bases not matched to a gene: 5. Germline CDR1 is SNHLY and CDR2 is FYNNEI. The CDR3 spans 16 residues. CDR3 sequence reads: CASSRRTGTNTGELFF. In nucleotides, the CDR3 is TGTGCCAGCAGTCGCCGGACAGGGACGAACACCGGGGAGCTGTTTTTT.

V is TRBV6-1 and J is TRBJ2-3; D perhaps matches TRBD2 (6 bases). The germline CDR1 and CDR2 sequences are MNHNS and SASEGT. Trimming shortened V by 0 bases and J by 2 bases, and 12 bases separated the two germline ends. CDR3 length equals 16 residues. This chain's CDR3 is CASSEAGGGITDTQYF. CDR3 in DNA: TGTGCCAGCAGTGAAGCTGGGGGAGGCATCACAGATACGCAGTATTTT.

The chain joins TRBV5-6 to TRBJ2-7, with D possibly matching TRBD2 (6 bases). With 4 bases removed from V and 3 bases from J, the gap between germline ends came to 20 bases. Germline lookup yields CDR1 SGHDT and CDR2 YYEEEE. The CDR3 is 16 amino acids. The chain's CDR3 is CASSVGRQRRDYEQYF. In nucleotides, the CDR3 is TGTGCCAGCAGCGTGGGGAGGCAGAGGAGAGACTACGAGCAGTACTTC.

The chain carries TRBV14 and TRBJ2-1; the D is unclear. The CDR3 extends over 14 amino acids. The V gene lost 4 bases and the J gene lost 8 bases, with 15 bases spanning the gap. Germline values: CDR1 SGHDN, CDR2 FVKESK. CDR3: CASSPESRLDEQFF. Written as DNA, the CDR3 is TGTGCCAGCAGCCCCGAGAGCAGGCTTGATGAGCAGTTCTTC.

In this sample, this clone turned up once. The chain recombines TRBV6-1 with TRBJ2-7; TRBD2 matches at 7 bases. From germline, CDR1 is MNHNS and CDR2 SASEGT. The CDR3 has 14 residues. With V trimmed by 5 bases and J by 2 bases, 6 bases remained unmatched. The CDR3 coding sequence is TGTGCCAGCAGTAGAGGACTAGTCACCTACGAGCAGTACTTC. This sequence encodes CASSRGLVTYEQYF.

This clone was detected a few times. Here the CDR3 DNA reads TGTGCCTGGAGTGTGCCCGAGTCGGCTAGCGGGAAGTACGAGCAGTACTTC. The encoded protein is CAWSVPESASGKYEQYF. V gene TRBV30 combines with J gene TRBJ2-7; TRBD2 aligns across 9 bases. With 0 bases clipped from V and 4 bases from J, the junction kept 13 bases outside the gene matches. Germline V gene sequence: CDR1 GTSNPN, CDR2 SVGIG (reference sequence). The CDR3 totals 17 residues.

The CDR3 spells CASGTGTSRSTEAFF. The DNA for the CDR3 is TGCGCCAGCGGGACCGGGACAAGTCGGAGCACTGAAGCTTTCTTT. This chain connects TRBV10-2 to TRBJ1-1, with a tentative D call TRBD1 (6 bases). The V end was cut by 8 bases, the J end by 4 bases, with 20 bases between. The CDR3 contains 15 residues. Looked up from germline, CDR1 is WSHSY and CDR2 is SAAADI.

The V call is TRBV6-5, the J call TRBJ2-1, with a weak D call TRBD2 (5 bases). Germline V CDR1 and CDR2: MNHEY, SVGAGI. Deletions cut 0 bases from V and 2 bases from J, with 11 bases between. The CDR3 runs 16 residues. As DNA, the CDR3 is TGTGCCAGCAGTTACTCGTACGGGGTGCCCTACAATGAGCAGTTCTTC. This translates into CASSYSYGVPYNEQFF.

The chain employs TRBV4-1 and TRBJ2-1; TRBD2 aligns across 14 bases. Germline trimming cut 2 bases from V and 8 bases from J; bases unmatched to any gene: 5. Germline lookup yields CDR1 MGHRA and CDR2 YSYEKL. The CDR3 totals 16 residues. For the CDR3, the DNA is TGCGCCAGCAGCCAAATAGGGACTAGCGGGAGTGATGAGCAGTTCTTC. This codes for CASSQIGTSGSDEQFF.

This clone was seen a handful of times. The V and J genes are TRBV30 and TRBJ1-2; D not resolved. The CDR3 totals 12 residues. The V gene lost 7 bases and the J gene lost 2 bases, with 11 bases spanning the gap. Germline assignment: CDR1 GTSNPN and CDR2 SVGIG (reference sequence). CDR3 residues: CASGLRNYGYTF. Written as DNA, the CDR3 is TGTGCCTCAGGACTGAGAAACTATGGCTACACCTTC. Full variable domain (missing parts from reference TRBV30 and TRBJ1-2): SQTIHQWPATLVQPVGSPLSLECTVEGTSNPNLYWYRQAAGRGLQLLFYSVGIGQISSEVPQNLSASRPQDRQFILSSKKLLLSDSGFYLCASGLRNYGYTFGSGTRLTVV.

The V call is TRBV9, the J call TRBJ1-2, with unresolved D. The CDR3 loop spans 17 amino acids. Germline CDR1 SGDLS, CDR2 YYNGEE. Trimming shortened V by 0 bases and J by 1 base, and 16 bases separated the two germline ends. Here the CDR3 DNA reads TGTGCCAGCAGCGTAGAGGTACGGCCTCGGGTTAACTATGGCTACACCTTC. Its translation: CASSVEVRPRVNYGYTF. The complete variable domain, with remaining parts taken from reference TRBV9 and TRBJ1-2, reads DSGVTQTPKHLITATGQRVTLRCSPRSGDLSVYWYQQSLDQGLQFLIQYYNGEERAKGNILERFSAQQFPDLHSELNLSSLELGDSALYFCASSVEVRPRVNYGYTFGSGTRLTVV.

This chain links TRBV6-5 with TRBJ2-1; D unclear. Per the germline V gene, CDR1 is MNHEY and CDR2 is SVGAGI. V shed 2 bases and J shed 0 bases, with 11 bases lying between them. The CDR3 extends over 16 amino acids. The CDR3 reads CASSYPLETSYNEQFF. The CDR3 DNA follows: TGTGCCAGCAGTTACCCCTTGGAGACCTCCTACAATGAGCAGTTCTTC.

This clone was counted once. This chain's CDR3 is CSVEGPRNTGELFF. The CDR3 DNA sequence: TGCAGCGTTGAGGGCCCCCGGAACACCGGGGAGCTGTTTTTT. The V call is TRBV29-1, the J call TRBJ2-2, with D unresolved. V dropped 3 bases and J dropped 1 base, with 9 bases sitting between them. The CDR3 is 14 amino acids. Germline assignment: CDR1 SQVTM and CDR2 ANQGSEA.

This clone was detected only a few times. The chain couples TRBV19 to TRBJ2-7; 8 bases fit TRBD2. This CDR3 is built from 16 residues. Germline lookup yields CDR1 LNHDA and CDR2 SQIVND (reference sequence). The J segment lost 2 bases and the V segment lost 4 bases, leaving 10 bases of the junction unmatched. CDR3 protein: CASSKDPGLETYEQYF. In nucleotides, the CDR3 is TGTGCCAGTAGTAAGGACCCGGGACTAGAGACCTACGAGCAGTACTTC.

The rearrangement uses TRBV6-5 and TRBJ2-5; tentatively, D is TRBD2 (6 bases). V was trimmed by 6 bases and J by 5 bases, leaving 13 bases between them. Germline loops: CDR1 MNHEY, CDR2 SVGAGI. The CDR3 is 13 residues long. The CDR3 DNA follows: TGTGCCAGCAGCCGGCCGGGGGTGGAGACCCAGTACTTC. Encoded protein: CASSRPGVETQYF.

The chain employs TRBV29-1 and TRBJ2-2, with 8 bases aligning to TRBD2. This CDR3 region has 15 residues. V shed 1 base, J shed 7 bases, and the junction held 8 bases outside the gene matches. Germline CDR1 is SQVTM and CDR2 is ANQGSEA. The CDR3 protein is CSVEAGGRLLGELFF. The CDR3, as DNA: TGCAGCGTTGAAGCCGGCGGGAGGTTACTCGGGGAGCTGTTTTTT.

The chain links TRBV6-5 to TRBJ2-7; 10 nucleotides line up with TRBD2. Germline CDR1 reads MNHEY; CDR2 reads SVGAGI. The CDR3 sequence is 14 residues long. J gave up 4 bases and V 2 bases, and 2 bases lay outside the gene matches. This CDR3 is CASSYATSGYEQYF. In DNA, the CDR3 is TGTGCCAGCAGTTACGCGACTAGCGGGTACGAGCAGTACTTC.

The gene calls are TRBV1 and TRBJ2-1; the table's D call TRBD2 went unverified against the DNA. TRBV1 constitutes a pseudogene. CDR3 length: 16 residues. Here the CDR3 reads CTSSQEWSGRNNEQFF. CDR3 nucleotides: TGCACCAGCAGCCAAGAATGGAGCGGGAGAAATAATGAGCAGTTCTTC.

The table lists this clone with a count of one. V usage is TRBV18 and J usage is TRBJ2-5; 7 nucleotides line up with TRBD2. The trim removed 1 base at V and 5 bases at J, leaving 4 bases unmatched. Germline assignment: CDR1 KGHSH and CDR2 LQKENI. There are 14 residues in the CDR3. This chain's CDR3 is CASSPLGGKETQYF. CDR3 DNA: TGTGCCAGCTCACCACTGGGGGGGAAGGAGACCCAGTACTTC.

The rearrangement links TRBV7-2 to TRBJ2-7, with 10 bases identical to TRBD1. Losses at the gene ends were 4 bases for V and 4 bases for J; bases not matched to a gene: 4. Germline-derived CDR1 and CDR2 are SGHTA and FQGNSA. The CDR3 runs to 14 residues. CDR3 amino acids: CASSWGQGPYEQYF. The CDR3 DNA reads as TGTGCCAGCAGCTGGGGACAGGGGCCGTACGAGCAGTACTTC.